This T cell receptor beta chain was sequenced during a study of blood T cell repertoires in COVID-19. On the study more broadly: Material from acute and convalescent COVID-19 was sourced from the United States, Italy and Spain. PBMCs, B-cell-depleted T cells, or T cells were the source of the cDNA or gDNA that made up the material.

V lost 6 bases to trimming and J lost 0 bases; unmatched junction nucleotides: 5. The CDR3 contains 16 residues. Germline CDR1 and CDR2: KGHSH and LQKENI. Seattle participants joined during active infection and were tracked over time. Methods used by the authors: Quantification of nucleated cells was approximated via reference gene primer amplification. The assay was immunoSEQ multiplex PCR, and TCRdb's table has in-frame clones only and misses some. V and J calls and clone size are given by that table; D and trimming were obtained from the DNA. The table records 250,000 to 350,000 clones, approximately 84% of them present only once.

The sequencing sample was made of peripheral blood. The rearrangement links TRBV18 to TRBJ2-1; TRBD1 agrees at 10 bases. This receptor was taken from a human donor with COVID-19, enrolled during active disease. The donor label of this sample is uncertain. The CDR3 loop reads CASSPGTGVSYNEQFF. DNA for the CDR3: TGTGCCAGCTCCCCCGGGACAGGGGTCTCCTACAATGAGCAGTTCTTC.